A single sample gave rise to the 8 T cell receptor beta chains below, sequenced in a study of blood T cell repertoires in COVID-19. The repertoire was sequenced with immunoSEQ multiplex PCR; TCRdb's copy has only in-frame clones and lacks some. The sample lists over 100,000 clones, roughly 76% occurring once. Sequencing used peripheral blood. The receptors originated from a human donor in a cohort sampled during active COVID-19.

The chain couples TRBV6-1 to TRBJ1-2; 11 nucleotides match TRBD1. CDR1 and CDR2 from the germline V gene are MNHNS and SASEGT. The CDR3 covers 17 residues. With 1 base clipped from V and 4 bases from J, the junction kept 8 bases outside the gene matches. CDR3 nucleotides: TGTGCCAGCAGTGAAGACGGACAGGGGGCCCGAACCTATGGCTACACCTTC. Translation: CASSEDGQGARTYGYTF.

The rearrangement uses TRBV7-2 and TRBJ2-1; 12 positions agree with TRBD2. CDR3 length equals 16 residues. Losses at the gene ends were 4 bases for V and 2 bases for J; bases not matched to a gene: 3. Germline-derived CDR1 and CDR2 are SGHTA and FQGNSA. The CDR3 protein is CASSSPSGGAYNEQFF. In DNA, the CDR3 is TGTGCCAGCAGCTCCCCTAGCGGGGGGGCCTACAATGAGCAGTTCTTC. The whole variable domain, remainder taken from reference TRBV7-2 and TRBJ2-1, is GAGVSQSPSNKVTEKGKDVELRCDPISGHTALYWYRQSLGQGLEFLIYFQGNSAPDKSGLPSDRFSAERTGGSVSTLTIQRTQQEDSAVYLCASSSPSGGAYNEQFFGPGTRLTVL.

The V and J genes are TRBV28 and TRBJ2-3, with TRBD2 matching 8 bases. The germline V gene has CDR1 MDHEN and CDR2 SYDVKM. Unmatched junction bases numbered 12, after V lost 6 bases and J lost 4 bases. CDR3 size: 16 residues. CDR3 in amino acids: CASSPGGAGGADTQYF. The CDR3 nucleotides read TGTGCCAGCAGCCCCGGTGGGGCGGGAGGTGCAGATACGCAGTATTTT.

The chain recombines TRBV5-1 with TRBJ1-1; unclear D gene. Germline-derived CDR1 and CDR2 are SGHRS and YFSETQ. The CDR3 spans 13 residues. The V gene lost 1 base and the J gene lost 1 base, with 5 bases spanning the gap. CDR3 loop: CASSLTRNTEAFF. The CDR3 region has the DNA TGCGCCAGCAGCTTGACTCGGAACACTGAAGCTTTCTTT.

This rearrangement joins TRBV2 to TRBJ2-3; a weak D match, TRBD2 (5 bases). CDR1 is SNHLY, CDR2 FYNNEI, per germline. The ends were cut back, 5 bases at V and 3 bases at J, with 18 bases in the middle. The CDR3 sequence is 16 residues long. The DNA of the CDR3 is TGTGCCAGCAGTAGCCGGCGGGTGCTGGGAACAGATACGCAGTATTTT. Its protein is CASSSRRVLGTDTQYF.

This chain links TRBV7-9 with TRBJ1-1, with 8 positions matching TRBD1. Germline CDR1 SEHNR, CDR2 FQNEAQ (reference sequence). CDR3 length equals 15 residues. J was trimmed by 1 base and V by 5 bases; bases with no gene match: 6. In DNA form, the CDR3 reads TGTGCCAGCAGCACACAGGGGGTGGGGAACACTGAAGCTTTCTTT. Its protein product is CASSTQGVGNTEAFF.

J is TRBJ2-2 and V is TRBV5-1; no reliable D call. V lost 3 bases, J lost 4 bases, and 10 bases lay in between. The CDR3 length is 14 residues. Germline loops: CDR1 SGHRS, CDR2 YFSETQ. The CDR3 sequence is CASSWSTSTGELFF. In nucleotides, the CDR3 is TGCGCCAGCAGCTGGTCCACAAGCACCGGGGAGCTGTTTTTT.

This chain joins TRBV25-1 and TRBJ1-1; tentative D call: TRBD1 (6 bases). V lost 4 bases and J lost 1, with 10 bases in between. Germline-derived CDR1 and CDR2 are MGHDK and SYGVNS. This CDR3 is 14 amino acids long. The CDR3 is CASSVATGNTEAFF. In DNA form, the CDR3 reads TGTGCCAGCAGTGTAGCGACAGGGAACACTGAAGCTTTCTTT.